This T cell receptor (beta chain) was observed in a study of identical twins. The study's findings and limits: Models underpredicted monozygotic twin sharing of out-of-frame TCR alpha.

TCRdb passed the 5' RACE reads through MiXCR, listing each CDR3 protein once. Among 640,000 or so distinct CDR3 sequences listed, approximately 6% were seen once. The germline gives CDR1 SGHTA, CDR2 FQGNSA. V lost 3 bases and J 6 bases, leaving 21 bases between the germline ends. The CDR3 sequence is 17 residues long. In this sample, this clonotype turned up many times. As yet, its antigen is unknown. The TCR was taken from a man between 18 and 35 years old in good health. The J gene is TRBJ2-1, the V gene TRBV7-2; the D gene is possibly TRBD1 (5 bases). The specimen was naive T cells sorted from blood. The DNA of the CDR3 is TGTGCCAGCAGCTTTTCGGGCAGGGATCAGAATCCCAATGAGCAGTTCTTC. Translation gives CASSFSGRDQNPNEQFF.